This T cell receptor (beta chain) was observed in a study of T cells in Graves' hyperthyroidism and ophthalmopathy. For the study at large: Before treatment of any kind, peripheral blood was taken at initial diagnosis.

This clonotype was recorded at least ten times. Its cognate antigen is unknown. Study observations and caveats: Most thyroid clonotypes with frequency above 0.001 were detected in blood.

RNA transcripts served as the template for amplifying TCR beta CDR3 regions. Carried out on the TCR CDR3, a first-round RT-PCR used the HTBI primer set. One entry per CDR3 protein results from TCRdb running MiXCR on the multiplex PCR reads. The table has fewer than 650,000 distinct CDR3 sequences, roughly 14% seen once. The germline CDR1 and CDR2 sequences are LNHNV and YYDKDF (reference sequence). This CDR3 comprises 13 residues. The V and J ends lost 7 bases and 6 bases respectively, with 10 bases between them. Subjects with ophthalmopathy showed a Clinical Activity Score no lower than 3, a NOSPECS grade no lower than 4, and a duration shorter than 3 months.

The sequencing input was blood. The sequence came from a woman between 40 and 55 years old with Graves' ophthalmopathy. The genes are TRBV15 and TRBJ1-6; perhaps TRBD1 as D (5 bases). CDR3 sequence reads: CATTEGPNSPLHF. Here the CDR3 DNA reads TGTGCCACCACCGAGGGGCCTAATTCACCCCTCCACTTT.